Below are 23 T cell receptor beta chains sequenced from a single sample in a study of cytomegalovirus exposure and HLA in healthy donors. Vbeta (60) and Jbeta (13) primers were used in the PCR. Repertoires were generated with immunoSEQ multiplex PCR, while TCRdb's copy carries only in-frame clones and drops some. The sample holds some 90,000 clones, 65% to 85% seen once. Specimen: PBMCs. Receptors were obtained from a woman between 65 and 79 years old in good health and CMV-seropositive.

This chain's CDR3 is CASSAGVGNTIYF. The CDR3 nucleotides read TGCGCCAGCAGTGCAGGGGTTGGAAACACCATATATTTT. The chain employs TRBV10-1 and TRBJ1-3, with D maybe TRBD1 (6 bases). The CDR3 has 13 amino acids. Germline V gives CDR1 WNHNN, CDR2 SYGVQD (reference sequence). Trimming shortened V by 4 bases and J by 3 bases, and 7 bases separated the two germline ends.

This clone appeared a few times. This chain joins TRBV6-1 and TRBJ2-7, with 8 bases aligning to TRBD2. Germline V lookup: CDR1 MNHNS, CDR2 SASEGT. The CDR3 runs 15 residues. V gave up 1 base and J gave up 6 bases; unmatched junction bases: 8. The CDR3 is CASSEVDSGIGEQYF. The CDR3 coding sequence is TGTGCCAGCAGTGAAGTGGATAGCGGGATTGGCGAGCAGTACTTC.

The chain uses TRBV7-3 and TRBJ1-3; possible D gene TRBD1, 6 bases. The CDR3 totals 14 residues. Germline CDR1 reads SGHTA; CDR2 reads FQGTGA. With 2 bases removed from V and 2 bases from J, the gap between germline ends came to 7 bases. The CDR3 nucleotides read TGTGCCAGCAGCTTAGGACAGCCTGGAAACACCATATATTTT. It specifies CASSLGQPGNTIYF.

This clone was seen a handful of times. This chain uses TRBV5-4 with TRBJ2-3, with no clear D. Germline CDR1 is SGHNT and CDR2 is YYREEE (reference sequence). V was pared by 4 bases and J by 0 bases, with 3 bases between. This CDR3 comprises 12 residues. The CDR3 spells CASSPSTDTQYF. CDR3 in DNA: TGTGCCAGCAGCCCAAGCACAGATACGCAGTATTTT. Full variable domain (rest looked up from reference TRBV5-4 and TRBJ2-3): ETGVTQSPTHLIKTRGQQVTLRCSSQSGHNTVSWYQQALGQGPQFIFQYYREEENGRGNFPPRFSGLQFPNYSSELNVNALELDDSALYLCASSPSTDTQYFGPGTRLTVL.

This chain joins TRBV20-1 and TRBJ1-3, with D perhaps matching TRBD1 (5 bases). The V gene's germline CDR1 is DFQATT and CDR2 SNEGSKA (reference sequence). Trimming took off 5 bases at V and 8 bases at J, with 10 bases between the two ends. This CDR3 is 11 amino acids long. The CDR3 DNA sequence: TGCAGTGCTCCAGGGTGGGACACCATATATTTT. Amino acid sequence: CSAPGWDTIYF.

The V call is TRBV9, the J call TRBJ1-3; D is uncertain. The CDR3 has 13 amino acids. CDR1 and CDR2 from the germline V gene are SGDLS and YYNGEE. V was clipped by 4 bases and J by 1 base, with 6 bases between them. CDR3 in DNA: TGTGCCAGCAGCCCAACATCTGGAAACACCATATATTTT. Its protein is CASSPTSGNTIYF. The full variable domain, rest sourced from reference TRBV9 and TRBJ1-3, is DSGVTQTPKHLITATGQRVTLRCSPRSGDLSVYWYQQSLDQGLQFLIQYYNGEERAKGNILERFSAQQFPDLHSELNLSSLELGDSALYFCASSPTSGNTIYFGEGSWLTVV.

The chain links TRBV4-3 to TRBJ1-5; 10 bases map to TRBD1. V lost 1 base, J lost 4 bases, and 4 bases stayed unmatched. Germline loops: CDR1 LGHNA, CDR2 YSLEER. The CDR3 covers 16 residues. The CDR3 region is CASSQGWTGGNQPQHF. The CDR3 nucleotides are TGCGCCAGCAGCCAAGGGTGGACAGGGGGTAATCAGCCCCAGCATTTT.

V gene TRBV2 combines with J gene TRBJ2-1; TRBD2 matches 14 bases. V shed 6 bases, J shed 5 bases, and the junction held 3 bases outside the gene matches. The CDR3 extends over 15 amino acids. Germline CDR1 and CDR2: SNHLY and FYNNEI. The CDR3 loop reads CASSRTSGGNNEQFF. The CDR3 bases are TGTGCCAGCAGCCGGACTAGCGGGGGGAACAATGAGCAGTTCTTC.

J is TRBJ2-3 and V is TRBV5-1, with a possible D match to TRBD2 (5 bases). The CDR3 is 17 residues long. CDR1 is SGHRS, CDR2 YFSETQ, per germline. The V gene lost 1 base and the J gene lost 6 bases, with 21 bases spanning the gap. In nucleotides, the CDR3 is TGCGCCAGCAGCTTGATTCCGGGGTCGATTGGAAAGGATACGCAGTATTTT. Its protein is CASSLIPGSIGKDTQYF.

This clone has just a few counts. J is TRBJ2-7 and V is TRBV11-3, with 9 bases lining up with TRBD1. The CDR3 runs to 15 residues. CDR1 is SGHNT and CDR2 is YENEEA in the germline V gene. The ends lost 1 base at V and 2 bases at J; junction bases unmatched: 3. CDR3 sequence (DNA): TGTGCCAGCAGCTTAGGGACAGGGGTCCCCTACGAGCAGTACTTC. Protein: CASSLGTGVPYEQYF.

This clone was counted a single time. The V and J genes are TRBV2 and TRBJ1-2; the D gene is possibly TRBD1 (5 bases). This CDR3 is built from 14 residues. The germline V gene has CDR1 SNHLY and CDR2 FYNNEI. Trimming left V 7 bases short and J 4 bases short, with 16 bases between. CDR3 loop: CASKPDRDFYGYTF. The DNA for the CDR3 is TGTGCCAGCAAGCCCGACAGAGACTTCTATGGCTACACCTTC.

V and J are TRBV15 and TRBJ1-5; possible D gene TRBD1, 5 bases. V lost 9 bases and J 4 bases, leaving 13 bases between the germline ends. This CDR3 is 13 amino acids long. From germline, CDR1 is LNHNV and CDR2 YYDKDF (reference sequence). For the CDR3, the DNA is TGTGCCACGGGGCGGGGGGTGAATCAGCCCCAGCATTTT. Translation: CATGRGVNQPQHF.

The count of this clone is one. The chain has TRBV10-3 and TRBJ1-2; 7 bases agree with TRBD1. The V gene's germline CDR1 is ENHRY and CDR2 SYGVKD. The CDR3 length is 13 residues. V trimming: 10 bases; J trimming: 2 bases; junction bases outside the gene matches: 7. The CDR3 protein is CATAQDRNYGYTF. In nucleotides, the CDR3 is TGTGCCACCGCCCAGGACAGGAACTATGGCTACACCTTC.

Comments on this clone: Other DNA sequences from this sample encode an identical CDR3 as well. The chain links TRBV10-3 to TRBJ1-5, with D possibly matching TRBD1 (5 bases). This CDR3 has 14 residues. In germline, CDR1 is ENHRY, CDR2 SYGVKD. Deletions cut 2 bases from V and 4 bases from J, with 9 bases between. CDR3 DNA sequence: TGTGCCATCAGTGAGGGGGGGGGTAATCAGCCCCAGCATTTT. This sequence encodes CAISEGGGNQPQHF.

This clone was seen more than once but under ten times. The rearrangement links TRBV4-1 to TRBJ2-1; tentative D call: TRBD2 (6 bases). Per the germline V gene, CDR1 is MGHRA and CDR2 is YSYEKL. V was shortened by 1 base and J by 4 bases, with 11 bases between the two germline ends. The CDR3 is made up of 15 amino acids. The CDR3 reads CASSQAEGRYNEQFF. The CDR3 DNA is TGCGCCAGCAGCCAAGCGGAGGGGAGATACAATGAGCAGTTCTTC.

The V gene is TRBV7-8, the J gene TRBJ2-2; TRBD2 matches 7 bases. V lost 0 bases to trimming and J lost 8 bases; unmatched junction nucleotides: 6. In germline, CDR1 is SGHVS, CDR2 FQNEAQ. The CDR3 is made up of 15 amino acids. The CDR3 nucleotides are TGTGCCAGCAGCTTAGCGAATGGGAGGGTTGGGGAGCTGTTTTTT. Amino acid sequence: CASSLANGRVGELFF.

This chain uses TRBV27 with TRBJ2-1, with a tentative D call TRBD1 (6 bases). The CDR3 has 17 residues. Germline V lookup: CDR1 MNHEY, CDR2 SMNVEV (reference sequence). The germline V and J ends were trimmed by 6 bases and 5 bases, with 23 bases remaining between them. This chain's CDR3 is CASRLTGYGTNNNEQFF. The CDR3 DNA sequence: TGTGCCAGCAGGTTAACAGGTTACGGGACAAACAACAATGAGCAGTTCTTC.

The rearrangement uses TRBV27 and TRBJ2-2; D possibly corresponds to TRBD2 (6 bases). Trimming shortened V by 2 bases and J by 4 bases, and 20 bases separated the two germline ends. In germline, CDR1 is MNHEY, CDR2 SMNVEV (reference sequence). The CDR3 has 18 amino acids. The CDR3 DNA is TGTGCCAGCAGTTTAGAGGTCCGTGCGGGATTGGGCACCGGGGAGCTGTTTTTT. Amino acids: CASSLEVRAGLGTGELFF.

The V gene is TRBV7-3, the J gene TRBJ2-7; 10 nucleotides match TRBD1. This CDR3 is built from 15 residues. The trim removed 5 bases at V and 3 bases at J, leaving 7 bases unmatched. Germline CDR1 is SGHTA and CDR2 is FQGTGA. CDR3 nucleotides: TGTGCCAGCAGCGCTAGACAGGGGGCGGTCTACGAGCAGTACTTC. Translated: CASSARQGAVYEQYF.

The V and J genes are TRBV7-8 and TRBJ2-3, with 10 bases aligning to TRBD2. After removal of 0 bases from V and 2 bases from J, the junction contained 11 bases not matched to a gene. Germline CDR1 and CDR2: SGHVS and FQNEAQ. CDR3 length equals 19 residues. The CDR3 DNA reads as TGTGCCAGCAGCTTAGCTCCCCCAGGACTAGCGGCACTCACAGATACGCAGTATTTT. Translation gives CASSLAPPGLAALTDTQYF.

The rearrangement joins TRBV7-8 to TRBJ2-5, with 8 bases fitting TRBD2. This CDR3 has 16 amino acids. Germline V gene data show CDR1 as SGHVS and CDR2 as FQNEAQ. V dropped 5 bases and J dropped 3; count of bases not matched to a gene: 11. Here the CDR3 reads CASSPRLAQTEETQYF. DNA for the CDR3: TGTGCCAGCAGCCCGAGACTAGCGCAAACTGAAGAGACCCAGTACTTC. Complete variable domain (other parts from reference TRBV7-8 and TRBJ2-5): GAGVSQSPRYKVAKRGQDVALRCDPISGHVSLFWYQQALGQGPEFLTYFQNEAQLDKSGLPSDRFFAERPEGSVSTLKIQRTQQEDSAVYLCASSPRLAQTEETQYFGPGTRLLVL.

Only a few counts were recorded for this clone. This sequence joins TRBV30 and TRBJ2-6; no reliable D call. The germline CDR1 and CDR2 sequences are GTSNPN and SVGIG (reference sequence). Deletions cut 5 bases from V and 0 bases from J, with 11 bases between. The length of the CDR3 is 15 residues. CDR3 DNA: TGTGCCTGGGGCCACACCGTCTCTGGGGCCAACGTCCTGACTTTC. Amino acid sequence: CAWGHTVSGANVLTF.

The J gene is TRBJ1-1, the V gene TRBV7-2, with D maybe TRBD1 (5 bases). This CDR3 has 16 amino acids. The germline CDR1 and CDR2 sequences are SGHTA and FQGNSA. V shed 8 bases and J shed 1 base, with 20 bases lying between them. CDR3 loop: CASRITGGAANTEAFF. CDR3 nucleotide sequence: TGTGCCAGCCGAATTACAGGTGGGGCAGCGAACACTGAAGCTTTCTTT.